These 23 T cell receptor beta chains were all obtained from the same sample, sequenced in a study of T cell repertoires in cytomegalovirus infection. TCRdb reprocessed the reads with MiXCR, giving one entry per CDR3 protein. The table has around 490,000 distinct CDR3 sequences, more than 25% seen once. The sample taken for sequencing was PBMCs. The source of these receptors is a human donor in good health (CMV status not recorded). Some clones in this sample may be carry-over from other donors' samples.

This clonotype came up a few times. This sequence joins TRBV7-2 and TRBJ2-3; TRBD2 agrees at 7 bases. The CDR3 length is 15 residues. Germline assignment: CDR1 SGHTA and CDR2 FQGNSA. With 5 bases clipped from V and 2 bases from J, the junction kept 7 bases outside the gene matches. Written as DNA, the CDR3 is TGTGCCAGCAGCCCCGGGGACTACCTCACAGATACGCAGTATTTT. Translation: CASSPGDYLTDTQYF. The complete variable domain, with remaining parts taken from reference TRBV7-2 and TRBJ2-3, reads GAGVSQSPSNKVTEKGKDVELRCDPISGHTALYWYRQSLGQGLEFLIYFQGNSAPDKSGLPSDRFSAERTGGSVSTLTIQRTQQEDSAVYLCASSPGDYLTDTQYFGPGTRLTVL.

In this sample, this clonotype turned up a few times. The chain links TRBV12-3 or TRBV12-4 to TRBJ2-2; D remains unclear. V lost 5 bases to trimming and J lost 2 bases, with 9 bases between them. CDR3 length equals 14 residues. The CDR3 region is CASSPTLNTGELFF. DNA of the CDR3: TGTGCCAGCAGTCCAACACTAAACACCGGGGAGCTGTTTTTT.

This clonotype appeared a few times. The chain combines TRBV7-6 with TRBJ2-1; 10 bases are shared with TRBD2. J was trimmed by 2 bases and V by 1 base; bases with no gene match: 5. Per the germline V gene, CDR1 is SGHVS and CDR2 is FNYEAQ. The CDR3 covers 17 residues. The CDR3 DNA sequence: TGTGCCAGCAGCTTAGAGTCTAGCGGGAGTACCTACAATGAGCAGTTCTTC. Translating gives CASSLESSGSTYNEQFF.

For the CDR3, the DNA is TGCAGCGTTAGGGGTGTTCTAACGAATGAGCAGTTCTTC. Translated: CSVRGVLTNEQFF. The chain is built from TRBV29-1 and TRBJ2-1; D might be TRBD1 (5 bases). Germline V lookup: CDR1 SQVTM, CDR2 ANQGSEA. The CDR3 contains 13 residues. The V end was cut by 5 bases, the J end by 7 bases, with 15 bases between.

The chain carries TRBV28 and TRBJ1-5, with D perhaps matching TRBD1 (5 bases). The CDR3 covers 14 residues. Trimming removed 3 bases from V and 5 bases from J, with 11 bases in between. Germline values: CDR1 MDHEN, CDR2 SYDVKM. CDR3 protein: CASSFPLGDQPQHF. The CDR3 DNA reads as TGTGCCAGCAGTTTCCCCCTAGGGGATCAGCCCCAGCATTTT. The full variable domain, its missing parts supplied by reference TRBV28 and TRBJ1-5, is DVKVTQSSRYLVKRTGEKVFLECVQDMDHENMFWYRQDPGLGLRLIYFSYDVKMKEKGDIPEGYSVSREKKERFSLILESASTNQTSMYLCASSFPLGDQPQHFGDGTRLSIL.

The V call is TRBV28, the J call TRBJ1-2, with TRBD1 matching 10 bases. In germline, CDR1 is MDHEN, CDR2 SYDVKM. The CDR3 runs 16 residues. Trimming at V came to 11 bases and at J to 4 bases, leaving 16 bases not matched to a gene. This CDR3 reads CAASSFGDRGLYGYTF. In DNA, the CDR3 is TGTGCCGCGTCCAGTTTCGGGGACAGGGGCCTCTATGGCTACACCTTC.

This clonotype was detected ten times or more. The chain has TRBV7-2 and TRBJ2-1, with 14 positions matching TRBD2. Germline trimming cut 5 bases from V and 8 bases from J; bases unmatched to any gene: 8. This CDR3 has 16 residues. Germline lookup yields CDR1 SGHTA and CDR2 FQGNSA. The CDR3 is CASSPGTSGSPDEQFF. The DNA of the CDR3 is TGTGCCAGCAGCCCGGGGACTAGCGGGAGTCCCGATGAGCAGTTCTTC.

CDR3 nucleotide sequence: TGTGCCACCAGTGATTTGGCAGTGAACACCGGGGAGCTGTTTTTT. As protein: CATSDLAVNTGELFF. This chain joins TRBV24-1 and TRBJ2-2; D gene ambiguous. The germline CDR1 and CDR2 sequences are KGHDR and SFDVKD. With 0 bases removed from V and 1 base from J, the gap between germline ends came to 5 bases. CDR3 length: 15 residues.

This clonotype was recorded at least ten times. V is TRBV7-2 and J is TRBJ2-7; D is ambiguous. Per germline, CDR1 SGHTA and CDR2 FQGNSA. The ends were cut back, 4 bases at V and 4 bases at J, with 14 bases in the middle. There are 14 residues in the CDR3. DNA of the CDR3: TGTGCCAGCAGCTCGTATAACCCAAAATACGAGCAGTACTTC. It specifies CASSSYNPKYEQYF.

The chain joins TRBV6-5 to TRBJ2-7, with TRBD2 matching 9 bases. The CDR3 runs to 15 residues. J gave up 0 bases and V 7 bases, and 7 bases lay outside the gene matches. Germline V gene data show CDR1 as MNHEY and CDR2 as SVGAGI. CDR3 DNA: TGTGCCAGCACCTTTCTAGCGGGAAGCTCCTACGAGCAGTACTTC. Its translation: CASTFLAGSSYEQYF.

This clonotype has just a few counts. The rearrangement joins TRBV11-3 to TRBJ2-5, with 9 nucleotides matching TRBD2. With V trimmed by 9 bases and J by 2 bases, 10 bases remained unmatched. The CDR3 contains 15 residues. Germline V gene data show CDR1 as SGHNT and CDR2 as YENEEA. The CDR3 loop is CARGEREEYQETQYF. The DNA for the CDR3 is TGTGCCAGGGGAGAGCGGGAGGAATATCAAGAGACCCAGTACTTC.

The chain has TRBV7-6 and TRBJ2-5; TRBD2 is a possible D gene (6 bases). The germline V and J ends were trimmed by 4 bases and 4 bases, with 16 bases remaining between them. The CDR3 is made up of 15 amino acids. Germline V gives CDR1 SGHVS, CDR2 FNYEAQ. DNA of the CDR3: TGTGCCAGCAGCTCCTTCACGGGGGATCGAGAGACCCAGTACTTC. Amino acid sequence: CASSSFTGDRETQYF.

The table lists this clonotype with a few counts. V is TRBV27 and J is TRBJ2-1, with D hard to call. The CDR3 runs 15 residues. Trimming cost V 3 bases and J 1 base, with 10 bases left between them. The germline V gene encodes CDR1 MNHEY and CDR2 SMNVEV (reference sequence). The CDR3 bases are TGTGCCAGCAGTTTTGGCGGAGCATCCTACAATGAGCAGTTCTTC. Protein sequence: CASSFGGASYNEQFF.

This chain joins TRBV7-9 and TRBJ2-1; no clear D gene. This CDR3 is built from 12 residues. Trimming took off 4 bases at V and 6 bases at J, with 7 bases between the two ends. The germline CDR1 and CDR2 sequences are SEHNR and FQNEAQ (reference sequence). The CDR3 protein is CASSYYLNEQFF. CDR3 coding DNA: TGTGCCAGCAGCTATTATCTCAATGAGCAGTTCTTC. Complete variable domain (other parts from reference TRBV7-9 and TRBJ2-1): DTGVSQNPRHKITKRGQNVTFRCDPISEHNRLYWYRQTLGQGPEFLTYFQNEAQLEKSRLLSDRFSAERPKGSFSTLEIQRTEQGDSAMYLCASSYYLNEQFFGPGTRLTVL.

CDR3 loop: CASSLARGDPSTVAKNIQYF. The CDR3 region has the DNA TGTGCCAGCAGTTTAGCGCGCGGAGACCCAAGCACAGTAGCCAAAAACATTCAGTACTTC. This sequence joins TRBV12-3 or TRBV12-4 and TRBJ2-4; D uncertain. V lost 0 bases and J lost 0, with 21 bases in between. This CDR3 has 20 residues.

On this clonotype itself: The junction differs from germline at one of its ends, possibly a read error. The rearrangement uses TRBV3-1 and TRBJ1-3; 9 bases map to TRBD1. In germline, CDR1 is LGHDT, CDR2 YNNKEL (reference sequence). The CDR3 is 14 amino acids. CDR3 DNA sequence: TGTGCCAGCAGCCTGGACAGGGGTCGCAACACCACATATTTT. Translated, it gives CASSLDRGRNTTYF.

J is TRBJ2-2 and V is TRBV7-8, with TRBD2 identical over 14 bases. The trim removed 5 bases at V and 6 bases at J, leaving 8 bases unmatched. Germline CDR1 and CDR2: SGHVS and FQNEAQ. The CDR3 sequence is 17 residues long. This CDR3 is CASSPQTSGRAPGELFF. Written as DNA, the CDR3 is TGTGCCAGCAGCCCTCAGACTAGCGGGAGGGCCCCCGGGGAGCTGTTTTTT.

This clonotype was detected many times. The chain carries TRBV7-2 and TRBJ2-5; possibly TRBD1 for D (6 bases). V lost 5 bases and J 1 base, leaving 11 bases between the germline ends. Germline CDR1 and CDR2: SGHTA and FQGNSA. The CDR3 is made up of 14 amino acids. CDR3: CASSGTGFQETQYF. The DNA for the CDR3 is TGTGCCAGCAGCGGAACAGGGTTCCAAGAGACCCAGTACTTC. The full variable domain, with the rest looked up from reference TRBV7-2 and TRBJ2-5, is GAGVSQSPSNKVTEKGKDVELRCDPISGHTALYWYRQSLGQGLEFLIYFQGNSAPDKSGLPSDRFSAERTGGSVSTLTIQRTQQEDSAVYLCASSGTGFQETQYFGPGTRLLVL.

This clonotype was recorded many times. The chain is built from TRBV12-3 or TRBV12-4 and TRBJ2-1, with 9 bases fitting TRBD1. The CDR3 totals 15 residues. V shed 5 bases and J 5 bases; nucleotides not matched to a gene: 7. In DNA form, the CDR3 reads TGTGCCAGCAGTCCAGCCCGGACAGGGGACAATGAGCAGTTCTTC. It translates to CASSPARTGDNEQFF.

The chain recombines TRBV2 with TRBJ1-2; 9 bases are a match to TRBD1. Germline V gene sequence: CDR1 SNHLY, CDR2 FYNNEI. The CDR3 has 16 amino acids. V was pared by 1 base and J by 8 bases, with 11 bases of the junction left unmatched. The CDR3 nucleotides read TGTGCCAGCAGTGAAGGAGGGACAGGGCCGGGAGACGGCTACACCTTC. Amino acids: CASSEGGTGPGDGYTF.

The chain has TRBV6-1 and TRBJ2-1; D may match TRBD1 or TRBD2 (7 bases each). CDR3 length: 16 residues. V was pared by 5 bases and J by 7 bases, with 21 bases between. Germline assignment: CDR1 MNHNS and CDR2 SASEGT. The CDR3 here is CASSLTPGEGANEQFF. The CDR3 region has the DNA TGTGCCAGCAGTTTAACCCCAGGGGAGGGGGCAAATGAGCAGTTCTTC.

V and J are TRBV6-5 and TRBJ2-6; D call uncertain. Trimming took 8 bases from V and 0 from J, leaving 11 bases between them. CDR1 and CDR2 (germline): MNHEY, SVGAGI. The length of the CDR3 is 15 residues. The CDR3 protein is CASQDGRSGANVLTF. In DNA, the CDR3 is TGTGCCAGCCAAGACGGTCGCTCTGGGGCCAACGTCCTGACTTTC.

This clonotype was detected ten times or more. This chain links TRBV12-3 or TRBV12-4 with TRBJ1-2, with D unresolved. CDR3 length: 12 amino acids. Trimming cost V 8 bases and J 4 bases, with 11 bases left between them. The CDR3 region has the DNA TGTGCCAGCTCTACCTCTGGCTATGGCTACACCTTC. This codes for CASSTSGYGYTF.